Below, 7 T cell receptor beta chains from the same sample are listed, as sequenced in a study of PD-1 blockade in classical Hodgkin lymphoma (dated by TCRdb to the early 2020s). Per the publication, the time point label means: cycle 2 day 1 (C2D1) of nivolumab. All trial patients had relapsed after autologous stem cell transplantation, with cohorts A, B and C differing in prior brentuximab vedotin exposure. The library relied on the immunoSEQ multiplex PCR assay. TCRdb's version of the immuneACCESS table is confined to in-frame rearrangements and falls short of the full clone set. An unresolved V gene accounts for under half of the shortfall where checked; the remainder is of unknown origin. The sample table lists 90,000 to 100,000 clones, 85% to 90% of them with a count of one. Roughly a tenth of the sample goes to the ten largest clones. The material was peripheral blood mononuclear cells (PBMCs), obtained before the second cycle of nivolumab. The receptors shown here come from a human donor with classical Hodgkin lymphoma.

The gene calls are TRBV5-6 and TRBJ1-1; D unclear. This CDR3 comprises 13 residues. V was cut by 2 bases and J by 4 bases, with 9 bases left in between. CDR1 and CDR2 from the germline V gene are SGHDT and YYEEEE. CDR3 protein: CASSFRVSTEAFF. The CDR3 DNA reads TGTGCCAGCAGCTTTAGGGTTAGCACTGAAGCTTTCTTT.

The chain is built from TRBV28 and TRBJ2-7; D not resolved. Germline-derived CDR1 and CDR2 are MDHEN and SYDVKM. The CDR3 runs 13 residues. V lost 2 bases and J lost 6, with 11 bases in between. CDR3 sequence reads: CASSLNGPGEQYF. For the CDR3, the DNA is TGTGCCAGCAGTTTAAACGGACCGGGCGAGCAGTACTTC.

This clone came up a few times. V and J are TRBV4-2 and TRBJ2-5; D could derive from TRBD1 or TRBD2 (5 bases each). CDR1 is LGHNA, CDR2 YNFKEQ, per germline. The ends were cut back, 2 bases at V and 5 bases at J, with 18 bases in the middle. The length of the CDR3 is 16 residues. As DNA, the CDR3 is TGTGCCAGCAGCCAATTGGGTTTCCACTGGGGGGAGACCCAGTACTTC. It encodes CASSQLGFHWGETQYF.

The J gene is TRBJ2-3, the V gene TRBV7-8; 8 bases are shared with TRBD2. Per the germline V gene, CDR1 is SGHVS and CDR2 is FQNEAQ. V was pared by 1 base and J by 0 bases, with 3 bases of the junction left unmatched. The CDR3 is made up of 16 amino acids. The CDR3 nucleotides are TGTGCCAGCAGCTTAGTTAGCGGGACTAGCACAGATACGCAGTATTTT. Its protein is CASSLVSGTSTDTQYF. Full variable domain (outside the CDR3, taken from reference TRBV7-8 and TRBJ2-3): GAGVSQSPRYKVAKRGQDVALRCDPISGHVSLFWYQQALGQGPEFLTYFQNEAQLDKSGLPSDRFFAERPEGSVSTLKIQRTQQEDSAVYLCASSLVSGTSTDTQYFGPGTRLTVL.

The gene calls are TRBV28 and TRBJ2-1; possible D gene TRBD2, 6 bases. The germline V and J ends were trimmed by 9 bases and 6 bases, with 15 bases remaining between them. Germline values: CDR1 MDHEN, CDR2 SYDVKM. This CDR3 comprises 13 residues. The CDR3 DNA reads TGTGCCAGTGGAGCCTGGGGAGGCAATGAGCAGTTCTTC. Translation gives CASGAWGGNEQFF.

This clone was observed once. This chain uses TRBV28 with TRBJ2-3; TRBD2 might be the D (5 bases). CDR1 is MDHEN and CDR2 is SYDVKM in the germline V gene. V lost 5 bases, J lost 6 bases, and 9 bases lay in between. The CDR3 covers 12 residues. The CDR3 DNA follows: TGTGCCAGCAGTCCCGGGGTGGATACGCAGTATTTT. This codes for CASSPGVDTQYF.

V usage is TRBV7-8 and J usage is TRBJ1-6; TRBD1 matches at 8 bases. The CDR3 is 16 amino acids. Germline CDR1 is SGHVS and CDR2 is FQNEAQ. After removal of 5 bases from V and 9 bases from J, the junction contained 12 bases not matched to a gene. The CDR3 region has the DNA TGTGCCAGCAGCCACGCTCGGACAGGGTGGGTTTCACCCCTCCACTTT. It translates to CASSHARTGWVSPLHF.